These T cell receptor beta chains were read from a single sample in a study of T cells in Graves' hyperthyroidism and ophthalmopathy. TCRdb re-derived calls from the multiplex PCR reads in MiXCR, one entry per CDR3 protein. The data contain 400,000 or so distinct CDR3 sequences, around an eighth of them singletons. The sequenced sample consisted of blood. The source is a man over 45 with Graves' ophthalmopathy. Each CDR3 is given with its conserved first and last residue. Each record gives: clone size, V gene, J gene, D gene, CDR3 protein, CDR3 DNA. D genes are given only for firm matches. Clone size is shown for a subset of rows, as once, few, many or a class of expanded clone.

abundance: few
v_gene: TRBV12-5
j_gene: TRBJ1-3
d_gene: TRBD1
CDR3aa: CASGWLTGGNSGNTIYF
CDR3nt: TGTGCTAGTGGTTGGCTGACAGGGGGGAACTCTGGAAACACCATATATTTT

abundance: few
v_gene: TRBV24-1
j_gene: TRBJ2-1
d_gene: .
CDR3aa: CATSDAGTDGGEQFF
CDR3nt: TGTGCCACCAGTGATGCGGGGACCGACGGAGGTGAGCAGTTCTTC

abundance: .
v_gene: TRBV6-5
j_gene: TRBJ1-1
d_gene: .
CDR3aa: CASRHDRIEMEAFF
CDR3nt: TGTGCCAGCAGACACGACAGGATAGAAATGGAAGCTTTCTTT

abundance: .
v_gene: TRBV5-1
j_gene: TRBJ2-2
d_gene: TRBD1
CDR3aa: CASSTGQGSGSGELFF
CDR3nt: TGCGCCAGCAGCACTGGACAGGGTTCGGGATCCGGGGAGCTGTTTTTT

abundance: many
v_gene: TRBV18
j_gene: TRBJ2-3
d_gene: .
CDR3aa: CASSPDRTNIRDTQYF
CDR3nt: TGTGCCAGCTCACCGGACCGGACTAATATCCGAGATACGCAGTATTTT

abundance: many
v_gene: TRBV28
j_gene: TRBJ2-2
d_gene: .
CDR3aa: CASSSGAGELFF
CDR3nt: TGTGCCAGCAGTTCGGGGGCCGGGGAGCTGTTTTTT

abundance: few
v_gene: TRBV9
j_gene: TRBJ2-1
d_gene: TRBD2
CDR3aa: CASSVGLEANPSYNEQFF
CDR3nt: TGTGCCAGCAGCGTGGGACTAGAGGCCAACCCCTCCTACAATGAGCAGTTCTTC

abundance: many
v_gene: TRBV6-2/TRBV6-3
j_gene: TRBJ2-3
d_gene: .
CDR3aa: CASSDRESTDTQYF
CDR3nt: TGTGCCAGCAGTGACCGGGAGAGCACAGATACGCAGTATTTT

abundance: many
v_gene: TRBV5-6
j_gene: TRBJ2-7
d_gene: TRBD2
CDR3aa: CASSLSAGASYEQYF
CDR3nt: TGTGCCAGCAGTTTATCAGCGGGGGCCTCCTACGAGCAGTACTTC

abundance: many
v_gene: TRBV5-6
j_gene: TRBJ1-2
d_gene: .
CDR3aa: CASSLTFPGRGKPTNYGYTF
CDR3nt: TGTGCCAGCAGCTTGACCTTCCCGGGACGGGGAAAACCCACTAACTATGGCTACACCTTC

abundance: many
v_gene: TRBV20-1
j_gene: TRBJ2-5
d_gene: .
CDR3aa: CSARVGGSGETQYF
CDR3nt: TGCAGTGCTAGAGTGGGTGGGTCGGGAGAGACCCAGTACTTC

abundance: many
v_gene: TRBV20-1
j_gene: TRBJ2-7
d_gene: TRBD2
CDR3aa: CSARDVLGGRALGEQYF
CDR3nt: TGCAGTGCTAGAGATGTCCTGGGCGGGAGGGCACTGGGGGAGCAGTACTTC

abundance: many
v_gene: TRBV5-6
j_gene: TRBJ2-3
d_gene: .
CDR3aa: CASSPGQPADTQYF
CDR3nt: TGTGCCAGCAGCCCCGGACAGCCGGCAGATACGCAGTATTTT

abundance: .
v_gene: TRBV7-9
j_gene: TRBJ1-5
d_gene: TRBD1
CDR3aa: CASSLGPKGARGRNSNQPQHF
CDR3nt: TGTGCTAGCAGCTTAGGGCCCAAGGGTGCCAGGGGGCGAAATAGCAATCAGCCCCAGCATTTT

abundance: many
v_gene: TRBV2
j_gene: TRBJ2-1
d_gene: .
CDR3aa: CASTEYNEQFF
CDR3nt: TGTGCCAGCACAGAGTACAATGAGCAGTTCTTC

abundance: many
v_gene: TRBV28
j_gene: TRBJ1-4
d_gene: TRBD1
CDR3aa: CASSQGTVNEKLFF
CDR3nt: TGTGCCAGCAGCCAAGGGACAGTTAATGAAAAACTGTTTTTT

abundance: .
v_gene: TRBV5-6
j_gene: TRBJ1-3
d_gene: .
CDR3aa: CASSSDHLSGNTIYF
CDR3nt: TGTGCCAGCAGCTCCGATCATCTCTCTGGAAACACCATATATTTT

abundance: many
v_gene: TRBV9
j_gene: TRBJ1-6
d_gene: .
CDR3aa: CASSVGGAGRSPLHF
CDR3nt: TGTGCCAGCAGCGTAGGTGGGGCAGGGAGGTCACCCCTCCACTTT

abundance: many
v_gene: TRBV20-1
j_gene: TRBJ2-7
d_gene: TRBD1
CDR3aa: CSAVHRDRGHLGAHEQYF
CDR3nt: TGCAGTGCTGTTCACCGGGACAGGGGGCATCTGGGGGCCCACGAGCAGTACTTC

abundance: many
v_gene: TRBV3-1
j_gene: TRBJ2-1
d_gene: .
CDR3aa: CASSQGSAMGEQFF
CDR3nt: TGTGCCAGCAGCCAAGGTTCGGCGATGGGTGAGCAGTTCTTC

abundance: .
v_gene: TRBV20-1
j_gene: TRBJ2-1
d_gene: TRBD2
CDR3aa: CSASDLVPRLAAGFNEQFF
CDR3nt: TGCAGTGCTAGCGACCTAGTGCCCAGACTAGCGGCCGGGTTTAATGAGCAGTTCTTC

abundance: many
v_gene: TRBV9
j_gene: TRBJ2-7
d_gene: TRBD1
CDR3aa: CASSVDGRGRDEQYF
CDR3nt: TGTGCCAGCAGCGTAGATGGCAGGGGGCGCGACGAGCAGTACTTC

abundance: few
v_gene: TRBV6-2/TRBV6-3
j_gene: TRBJ2-3
d_gene: .
CDR3aa: CASSYDTEAKGQYF
CDR3nt: TGTGCCAGCAGTTACGACACGGAAGCGAAGGGCCAGTATTTT

abundance: many
v_gene: TRBV24-1
j_gene: TRBJ1-5
d_gene: .
CDR3aa: CATSDPSGGGNQPQHF
CDR3nt: TGTGCCACCAGTGATCCCTCCGGGGGTGGCAATCAGCCCCAGCATTTT

abundance: few
v_gene: TRBV20-1
j_gene: TRBJ2-3
d_gene: TRBD2
CDR3aa: CSARERAGGRDTQYF
CDR3nt: TGCAGTGCTAGAGAACGGGCGGGAGGAAGAGATACGCAGTATTTT

abundance: few
v_gene: TRBV10-1
j_gene: TRBJ2-1
d_gene: TRBD2
CDR3aa: CASSDRAGPKSYNEQFF
CDR3nt: TGCGCCAGCAGTGATCGAGCGGGACCGAAATCCTACAATGAGCAGTTCTTC

abundance: many
v_gene: TRBV3-1
j_gene: TRBJ2-1
d_gene: .
CDR3aa: CASSQDGSIHNEQFF
CDR3nt: TGTGCCAGCAGCCAAGACGGTAGCATCCATAATGAGCAGTTCTTC

abundance: few
v_gene: TRBV30
j_gene: TRBJ2-4
d_gene: .
CDR3aa: CAWSETWGAKAKNIQYF
CDR3nt: TGTGCCTGGAGTGAAACTTGGGGGGCGAAAGCCAAAAACATTCAGTACTTC

abundance: .
v_gene: TRBV20-1
j_gene: TRBJ2-1
d_gene: TRBD1
CDR3aa: CSARSGQGAKFF
CDR3nt: TGCAGTGCTAGATCGGGACAGGGGGCGAAGTTCTTC

abundance: few
v_gene: TRBV25-1
j_gene: TRBJ2-2
d_gene: TRBD2
CDR3aa: CASSATSGRAVGELFF
CDR3nt: TGTGCCAGCAGTGCTACTAGCGGGAGGGCCGTCGGGGAGCTGTTTTTT

abundance: few
v_gene: TRBV7-2
j_gene: TRBJ1-1
d_gene: TRBD1
CDR3aa: CASSSRQGAGGANTEAFF
CDR3nt: TGTGCCAGCAGCTCCAGACAGGGGGCAGGAGGTGCGAACACTGAAGCTTTCTTT

abundance: many
v_gene: TRBV14
j_gene: TRBJ1-5
d_gene: .
CDR3aa: CASSQGGSQPQHF
CDR3nt: TGTGCCAGCAGCCAAGGAGGCAGTCAGCCCCAGCATTTT

abundance: many
v_gene: TRBV30
j_gene: TRBJ2-7
d_gene: .
CDR3aa: CLKVKVYEQYF
CDR3nt: TGTCTCAAAGTTAAGGTTTACGAGCAGTACTTC

abundance: many
v_gene: TRBV3-1
j_gene: TRBJ2-1
d_gene: TRBD1
CDR3aa: CASSQDMGTGGFEQFF
CDR3nt: TGTGCCAGCAGCCAAGATATGGGGACAGGGGGTTTTGAGCAGTTCTTC

abundance: many
v_gene: TRBV20-1
j_gene: TRBJ2-2
d_gene: .
CDR3aa: CSASARGGELFF
CDR3nt: TGCAGTGCTAGTGCCCGGGGCGGGGAGCTGTTTTTT

abundance: many
v_gene: TRBV5-1
j_gene: TRBJ2-1
d_gene: TRBD2
CDR3aa: CASSRLGRAGGPHEQFF
CDR3nt: TGCGCCAGCAGCCGTCTCGGACGTGCGGGAGGGCCCCATGAGCAGTTCTTC

abundance: many
v_gene: TRBV28
j_gene: TRBJ2-3
d_gene: TRBD2
CDR3aa: CASSQPGLAGGDTDTQYF
CDR3nt: TGTGCCAGCAGTCAACCGGGGCTAGCGGGAGGAGACACAGATACGCAGTATTTT

abundance: many
v_gene: TRBV12-3/TRBV12-4
j_gene: TRBJ1-4
d_gene: .
CDR3aa: CASGANPGFLNEKLFF
CDR3nt: TGTGCCAGCGGCGCAAATCCCGGGTTCCTAAATGAAAAACTGTTTTTT

abundance: many
v_gene: TRBV9
j_gene: TRBJ2-1
d_gene: .
CDR3aa: CASSVGRSTYNEQFF
CDR3nt: TGTGCCAGCAGCGTAGGGAGGTCCACCTACAATGAGCAGTTCTTC

abundance: many
v_gene: TRBV20-1
j_gene: TRBJ1-2
d_gene: .
CDR3aa: CSARDSGANYGYTF
CDR3nt: TGCAGTGCTAGAGATTCTGGGGCCAACTATGGCTACACCTTC

abundance: many
v_gene: TRBV4-1
j_gene: TRBJ2-7
d_gene: .
CDR3aa: CASSQVFPSHEQYF
CDR3nt: TGCGCCAGCAGCCAAGTTTTCCCTTCCCACGAGCAGTACTTC

abundance: few
v_gene: TRBV5-1
j_gene: TRBJ2-1
d_gene: TRBD2
CDR3aa: CASHPGLAYNEQFF
CDR3nt: TGCGCCAGCCATCCGGGACTAGCTTACAATGAGCAGTTCTTC

abundance: few
v_gene: TRBV12-5
j_gene: TRBJ1-1
d_gene: .
CDR3aa: CASGLGSVNTEAFF
CDR3nt: TGTGCTAGTGGTTTGGGGTCAGTGAACACTGAAGCTTTCTTT

abundance: many
v_gene: TRBV11-1
j_gene: TRBJ2-1
d_gene: .
CDR3aa: CASSYYNEQFF
CDR3nt: TGTGCCAGCAGCTACTACAATGAGCAGTTCTTC

abundance: .
v_gene: TRBV4-1
j_gene: TRBJ1-2
d_gene: .
CDR3aa: CASSQERSNPYGYTF
CDR3nt: TGCGCCAGCAGCCAAGAACGAAGTAACCCCTATGGCTACACCTTC

abundance: .
v_gene: TRBV6-1
j_gene: TRBJ2-7
d_gene: TRBD1
CDR3aa: CASSDYRDRGHEQYF
CDR3nt: TGTGCCAGCAGTGATTACCGGGACAGGGGCCACGAGCAGTACTTC

abundance: many
v_gene: TRBV2
j_gene: TRBJ2-1
d_gene: TRBD2
CDR3aa: CASSVLTSGTQQFF
CDR3nt: TGTGCCAGCAGTGTCCTGACTAGCGGGACCCAGCAGTTCTTC

abundance: many
v_gene: TRBV3-1
j_gene: TRBJ2-5
d_gene: TRBD2
CDR3aa: CASSQEGLAGIQETQYF
CDR3nt: TGTGCCAGCAGCCAAGAGGGACTAGCGGGAATCCAAGAGACCCAGTACTTC

abundance: .
v_gene: TRBV9
j_gene: TRBJ1-1
d_gene: .
CDR3aa: CASSVDSENTEAFF
CDR3nt: TGTGCCAGCAGCGTAGATAGTGAGAACACTGAAGCTTTCTTT

abundance: many
v_gene: TRBV18
j_gene: TRBJ2-5
d_gene: .
CDR3aa: CASSLTGREETQYF
CDR3nt: TGTGCCAGCTCACTAACCGGACGGGAAGAGACCCAGTACTTC

abundance: few
v_gene: TRBV6-1
j_gene: TRBJ2-3
d_gene: TRBD2
CDR3aa: CASSGLAGPSDTQYF
CDR3nt: TGTGCCAGCTCGGGACTAGCGGGACCCTCAGATACGCAGTATTTT

abundance: .
v_gene: TRBV20-1
j_gene: TRBJ2-1
d_gene: TRBD2
CDR3aa: CSRTSGSYEQFF
CDR3nt: TGCAGCAGGACTAGCGGGAGTTATGAGCAGTTCTTC

abundance: many
v_gene: TRBV29-1
j_gene: TRBJ1-4
d_gene: .
CDR3aa: CSVYDEKLFF
CDR3nt: TGCAGCGTTTATGATGAAAAACTGTTTTTT

abundance: many
v_gene: TRBV5-1
j_gene: TRBJ2-1
d_gene: .
CDR3aa: CASSLTQDFREQFF
CDR3nt: TGCGCCAGCAGCTTGACGCAGGACTTCCGTGAGCAGTTCTTC

abundance: .
v_gene: TRBV20-1
j_gene: TRBJ2-1
d_gene: TRBD2
CDR3aa: CSPTSGRGDEQFF
CDR3nt: TGCAGTCCAACTAGCGGGAGAGGGGATGAGCAGTTCTTC

abundance: few
v_gene: TRBV25-1
j_gene: TRBJ1-6
d_gene: .
CDR3aa: CASRAAGVALHF
CDR3nt: TGTGCCAGCAGGGCCGCGGGGGTAGCTCTCCACTTT

abundance: many
v_gene: TRBV7-9
j_gene: TRBJ2-1
d_gene: TRBD2
CDR3aa: CASSLPRDREVHNEQFF
CDR3nt: TGTGCCAGCAGCTTACCCCGAGACCGGGAGGTACACAATGAGCAGTTCTTC

abundance: many
v_gene: TRBV2
j_gene: TRBJ2-7
d_gene: TRBD1
CDR3aa: CASNSRDRGYEQYF
CDR3nt: TGTGCCTCAAATTCGAGGGACAGGGGCTACGAGCAGTACTTC

abundance: many
v_gene: TRBV3-1
j_gene: TRBJ2-3
d_gene: .
CDR3aa: CASSRPGPAPTDTQYF
CDR3nt: TGTGCCAGCAGCCGGCCCGGCCCAGCCCCGACAGATACGCAGTATTTT

abundance: many
v_gene: TRBV7-3
j_gene: TRBJ1-5
d_gene: .
CDR3aa: CASSTPGRENQPQHF
CDR3nt: TGTGCCAGCAGCACCCCCGGGAGGGAAAATCAGCCCCAGCATTTT